A selection of T cell receptor beta chains follows, all from one sample in a study of cytomegalovirus exposure and HLA in healthy donors. The assay was immunoSEQ multiplex PCR, and TCRdb's table has in-frame clones only and misses some. The table lists 65,000 to 75,000 clones, approximately 64% of them singletons, with less than 20% in the top ten. Sequencing input: PBMCs. Receptor source: a man aged 35 to 55 in good health and CMV-seropositive. CDR3s include the opening cysteine and the closing phenylalanine or tryptophan. A D gene is named only where the DNA matches it firmly. The size entry is marked missing in some rows and otherwise reads once, few, many or a size class.

.	TRBJ2-7	TRBV4-3	.	CASSHSESSYEQYF	TGCGCCAGCAGCCATTCGGAGAGCTCCTACGAGCAGTACTTC
.	TRBJ2-6	TRBV4-3	.	CASSTGISGANVLTF	TGCGCCAGCAGTACAGGAATCTCTGGGGCCAACGTCCTGACTTTC
TRBD1	TRBJ2-7	TRBV7-2	.	CASSLGTGAYEQYF	TGTGCCAGCAGCTTAGGAACAGGGGCCTACGAGCAGTACTTC
.	TRBJ1-1	TRBV7-9	.	CASSLIWGPLTEAFF	TGTGCCAGCAGCTTAATTTGGGGGCCATTGACTGAAGCTTTCTTT
.	TRBJ2-7	TRBV2	.	CARSSGRTYEQYF	TGTGCCAGAAGCAGCGGCAGGACCTACGAGCAGTACTTC
.	TRBJ2-1	TRBV5-1	.	CASSLVAGNNEQFF	TGCGCCAGCAGCTTGGTTGCCGGGAACAATGAGCAGTTCTTC
TRBD1	TRBJ1-1	TRBV4-3	few	CASSQESGQGAWEAFF	TGCGCCAGCAGCCAAGAAAGTGGACAGGGGGCTTGGGAAGCTTTCTTT
TRBD2	TRBJ2-7	TRBV6-5	.	CASSSSGGRADEQYF	TGTGCCAGCAGTTCCTCTGGCGGGAGGGCCGACGAGCAGTACTTC
.	TRBJ2-7	TRBV6-5	.	CASSYQYEQYF	TGTGCCAGCAGTTACCAGTACGAGCAGTACTTC
.	TRBJ1-1	TRBV15	.	CATSRDVGFRGAFF	TGTGCCACCAGCAGAGATGTGGGGTTTAGAGGGGCTTTCTTT
.	TRBJ2-7	TRBV30	few	CAWRKGASGEQYF	TGTGCCTGGAGAAAGGGGGCGAGCGGGGAGCAGTACTTC